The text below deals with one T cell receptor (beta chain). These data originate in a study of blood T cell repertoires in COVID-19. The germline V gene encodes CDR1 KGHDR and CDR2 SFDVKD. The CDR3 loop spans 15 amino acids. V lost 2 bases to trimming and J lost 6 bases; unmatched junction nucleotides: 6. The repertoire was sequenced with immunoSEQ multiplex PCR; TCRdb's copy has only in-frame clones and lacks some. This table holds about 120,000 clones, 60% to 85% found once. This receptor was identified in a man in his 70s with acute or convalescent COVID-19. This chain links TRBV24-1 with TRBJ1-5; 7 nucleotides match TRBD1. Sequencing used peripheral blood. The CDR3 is CATSDSTGSGQPQHF. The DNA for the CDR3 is TGTGCCACCAGTGATTCGACAGGGTCTGGTCAGCCCCAGCATTTT.